These 26 T cell receptor beta chains were all obtained from the same sample, sequenced in a study of T cell responses to AZD1222 COVID-19 vaccine. The assay was immunoSEQ multiplex PCR, and TCRdb's table has in-frame clones only and misses some. The sample has more than 150,000 clones, about nine tenths seen once. Specimen: peripheral blood, collected on day 0 of AZD1222 vaccination. These receptors came from an adult in good health.

V is TRBV7-2 and J is TRBJ2-1, with a weak D call TRBD2 (6 bases). CDR3 length equals 17 residues. V lost 1 base, J lost 2 bases, and 15 bases lay in between. Looked up from germline, CDR1 is SGHTA and CDR2 is FQGNSA. CDR3 residues: CASSLGSGLDPYNEQFF. The DNA of the CDR3 is TGTGCCAGCAGCTTAGGGTCGGGACTCGATCCCTACAATGAGCAGTTCTTC.

This clone was found once. The chain links TRBV24-1 to TRBJ2-5, with D uncertain. V was pared by 1 base and J by 3 bases, with 5 bases between. CDR1 and CDR2 from the germline V gene are KGHDR and SFDVKD. CDR3 length: 13 amino acids. This CDR3 reads CATSDFEEETQYF. The CDR3 nucleotides read TGTGCCACCAGTGATTTTGAAGAAGAGACCCAGTACTTC.

This chain joins TRBV19 and TRBJ2-2, with D perhaps given as TRBD1 or TRBD2 (6 bases each). Germline V gene lookup returns CDR1 LNHDA and CDR2 SQIVND (reference sequence). The CDR3 totals 15 residues. Trimming cost V 7 bases and J 4 bases, with 16 bases left between them. The CDR3, as DNA: TGTGCCAGTACAAGGGGGGACCCGCTCACCGGGGAGCTGTTTTTT. It yields the protein CASTRGDPLTGELFF.

The rearrangement joins TRBV5-1 to TRBJ2-7, with 13 nucleotides matching TRBD2. The CDR3 has 16 residues. V gave up 4 bases and J gave up 2 bases; unmatched junction bases: 6. The germline gives CDR1 SGHRS, CDR2 YFSETQ. The DNA for the CDR3 is TGCGCCAGCAGCATTGGACTAGCGGGAGACGCCTACGAGCAGTACTTC. Its protein is CASSIGLAGDAYEQYF.

The gene calls are TRBV3-1 (or the pseudogene TRBV3-2) and TRBJ2-5; a weak D match, TRBD2 (6 bases). Between the trimmed V and J ends, which lost 1 base and 1 base, there was a span of 13 bases. Germline CDR1 LGHDT, CDR2 YNNKEL (reference sequence). The CDR3 runs to 16 residues. In DNA form, the CDR3 reads TGTGCCAGCAGCCAAGCTATAGCGGCCCTCCAAGAGACCCAGTACTTC. This codes for CASSQAIAALQETQYF.

V usage is TRBV10-3 and J usage is TRBJ1-2, with 9 bases matching TRBD1. V gave up 0 bases and J gave up 2 bases; unmatched junction bases: 1. There are 15 residues in the CDR3. The V gene's germline CDR1 is ENHRY and CDR2 SYGVKD. CDR3 residues: CAISESGQGNYGYTF. DNA for the CDR3: TGTGCCATCAGTGAGTCAGGACAGGGGAACTATGGCTACACCTTC.

The chain joins TRBV24-1 to TRBJ2-1; 7 positions match TRBD2. The CDR3 is 20 amino acids. The V gene end was trimmed by 4 bases and the J gene end by 0 bases; junction bases not matched to a gene: 17. Germline CDR1 KGHDR, CDR2 SFDVKD. CDR3 sequence reads: CATSDGGTNNREVSYNEQFF. The CDR3 DNA reads TGTGCCACCAGTGACGGAGGAACTAATAACCGGGAGGTCTCCTACAATGAGCAGTTCTTC.

The J gene is TRBJ2-7, the V gene TRBV11-1; 8 nucleotides align to TRBD1. This CDR3 has 15 amino acids. Germline V gene lookup returns CDR1 SGHAT and CDR2 FQDESV (reference sequence). The trim removed 6 bases at V and 3 bases at J, leaving 10 bases unmatched. The CDR3 spells CASSFPGQVNYEQYF. The CDR3 DNA is TGTGCCAGCAGTTTCCCGGGACAGGTGAACTACGAGCAGTACTTC.

The chain employs TRBV7-3 and TRBJ2-5; 8 bases fit TRBD1. This CDR3 contains 15 residues. V dropped 0 bases and J dropped 3; count of bases not matched to a gene: 3. The germline CDR1 and CDR2 sequences are SGHTA and FQGTGA. CDR3 in DNA: TGTGCCAGCAGCTTAACCGGGACAGGAGAAGAGACCCAGTACTTC. It translates to CASSLTGTGEETQYF. Full variable domain (missing parts from reference TRBV7-3 and TRBJ2-5): GAGVSQTPSNKVTEKGKYVELRCDPISGHTALYWYRQSLGQGPEFLIYFQGTGAADDSGLPNDRFFAVRPEGSVSTLKIQRTERGDSAVYLCASSLTGTGEETQYFGPGTRLLVL.

The chain is built from TRBV27 and TRBJ2-7; 11 nucleotides agree with TRBD2. CDR1 is MNHEY, CDR2 SMNVEV, per germline (reference sequence). The CDR3 extends over 16 amino acids. V dropped 5 bases and J dropped 0; count of bases not matched to a gene: 6. CDR3 bases: TGTGCCAGCAGTCGCTGGGGACTAGCGGCCTCCTACGAGCAGTACTTC. The encoded protein is CASSRWGLAASYEQYF.

This clone has only one observation. The chain combines TRBV19 with TRBJ2-7; D is ambiguous. The CDR3 covers 15 residues. Trimming pared 5 bases from V and 2 bases from J, leaving 16 bases between. Germline CDR1 and CDR2: LNHDA and SQIVND (reference sequence). CDR3 region: CASSAKTVTPYEQYF. The DNA of the CDR3 is TGTGCCAGTAGTGCCAAAACAGTCACCCCCTACGAGCAGTACTTC. Full variable domain (missing parts from reference TRBV19 and TRBJ2-7): DGGITQSPKYLFRKEGQNVTLSCEQNLNHDAMYWYRQDPGQGLRLIYYSQIVNDFQKGDIAEGYSVSREKKESFPLTVTSAQKNPTAFYLCASSAKTVTPYEQYFGPGTRLTVT.

The V and J genes are TRBV20-1 and TRBJ2-7, with D possibly matching TRBD2 (6 bases). The length of the CDR3 is 11 residues. CDR1 is DFQATT, CDR2 SNEGSKA, per germline (reference sequence). The CDR3 loop is CSPSSGGEQYF. Written as DNA, the CDR3 is TGCAGCCCGAGTTCCGGGGGCGAGCAGTACTTC.

The J gene is TRBJ2-3, the V gene TRBV2, with D unresolved. The CDR3 is 15 residues long. CDR1 SNHLY and CDR2 FYNNEI come from the germline V gene. V lost 4 bases to trimming and J lost 2 bases, with 13 bases between them. The DNA for the CDR3 is TGTGCCAGCAGTGGGCCCACGACCCACACAGATACGCAGTATTTT. Its translation is CASSGPTTHTDTQYF.

The J gene is TRBJ1-1, the V gene TRBV6-5, with D hard to call. V gave up 4 bases and J gave up 1 base, with 7 bases separating them. The CDR3 covers 13 residues. The germline gives CDR1 MNHEY, CDR2 SVGAGI. CDR3 in DNA: TGTGCCAGCAGTTTGATGACGAACACTGAAGCTTTCTTT. Amino acid sequence: CASSLMTNTEAFF.

This chain links TRBV3-1 (or the pseudogene TRBV3-2) with TRBJ1-1, with D tentatively TRBD1 (5 bases). The germline gives CDR1 LGHDT, CDR2 YNNKEL (reference sequence). CDR3 size: 14 residues. V shed 0 bases and J shed 10 bases, with 15 bases lying between them. CDR3: CASSQDPSVGGAFF. In DNA form, the CDR3 reads TGTGCCAGCAGCCAAGATCCGAGCGTGGGGGGAGCTTTCTTT.

This clone was seen once. V usage is TRBV27 and J usage is TRBJ2-1; 10 bases match TRBD2. CDR1 and CDR2 (germline): MNHEY, SMNVEV (reference sequence). The CDR3 has 15 residues. Unmatched junction bases numbered 7, after V lost 2 bases and J lost 9 bases. The CDR3, as DNA: TGTGCCAGCAGTTTACTAGCGGGAGTTAAGAGTGAGCAGTTCTTC. This encodes CASSLLAGVKSEQFF.

V usage is TRBV19 and J usage is TRBJ1-2; D remains unclear. V lost 1 base, J lost 2 bases, and 5 bases lay in between. Germline lookup yields CDR1 LNHDA and CDR2 SQIVND (reference sequence). CDR3 size: 13 residues. In DNA, the CDR3 is TGTGCCAGTAGTATAGGACTCAACTATGGCTACACCTTC. Amino acid sequence: CASSIGLNYGYTF.

The chain is built from TRBV10-3 and TRBJ1-5, with TRBD1 matching over 9 bases. Trimming cost V 1 base and J 0 bases; bases outside gene matches: 19. The CDR3 length is 22 residues. The V gene's germline CDR1 is ENHRY and CDR2 SYGVKD. CDR3 sequence reads: CAISELLVYRGPPHYSNQPQHF. CDR3 nucleotide sequence: TGTGCCATCAGTGAGTTGTTAGTGTACAGGGGGCCACCCCACTATAGCAATCAGCCCCAGCATTTT.

The rearrangement uses TRBV19 and TRBJ1-1, with unresolved D. V was pared by 6 bases and J by 3 bases, with 17 bases between. Germline CDR1 LNHDA, CDR2 SQIVND (reference sequence). CDR3 length: 15 residues. The CDR3 nucleotides are TGTGCCAGTAGCAAAACGGGCCAACGGTACACTGAAGCTTTCTTT. This codes for CASSKTGQRYTEAFF.

J is TRBJ2-3 and V is TRBV7-3; a weak D match, TRBD2 (5 bases). Between the trimmed V and J ends, which lost 4 bases and 5 bases, there was a span of 16 bases. The CDR3 has 15 residues. Germline V lookup: CDR1 SGHTA, CDR2 FQGTGA. Written as DNA, the CDR3 is TGTGCCAGCAGCTCAGACTCCACCGGGGTAGATACGCAGTATTTT. Amino acids: CASSSDSTGVDTQYF.

The chain combines TRBV7-6 with TRBJ2-7; D gene uncertain. The CDR3 is 15 residues long. Trimming removed 6 bases from V and 6 bases from J, with 21 bases in between. Per germline, CDR1 SGHVS and CDR2 FNYEAQ. In nucleotides, the CDR3 is TGTGCCAGCAGTTCGGACCCACACGGTCTAGGCGAGCAGTACTTC. Its translation is CASSSDPHGLGEQYF.

The gene calls are TRBV7-2 and TRBJ2-7; 7 bases map to TRBD1. CDR1 and CDR2 from the germline V gene are SGHTA and FQGNSA. The CDR3 extends over 12 amino acids. V shed 5 bases and J 4 bases; nucleotides not matched to a gene: 2. CDR3 in DNA: TGTGCCAGCAGCGAGACAGGGTACGAGCAGTACTTC. This codes for CASSETGYEQYF.

This clone has only a few counts. The V call is TRBV12-3 or TRBV12-4, the J call TRBJ2-7; unclear D gene. The V gene lost 0 bases and the J gene lost 1 base, with 4 bases spanning the gap. The CDR3 has 13 residues. The CDR3 nucleotides read TGTGCCAGCAGTTTAGCGCAGTCCTACGAGCAGTACTTC. Translated, it gives CASSLAQSYEQYF.

The J gene is TRBJ2-7, the V gene TRBV4-3; 7 positions agree with TRBD1. CDR3 length: 22 amino acids. Germline lookup yields CDR1 LGHNA and CDR2 YSLEER. The V gene end was trimmed by 0 bases and the J gene end by 3 bases; junction bases not matched to a gene: 26. The chain's CDR3 is CASSQDLSFGTDPDPVGYEQYF. CDR3 DNA: TGCGCCAGCAGCCAAGATCTGTCTTTCGGGACAGACCCCGACCCGGTTGGCTACGAGCAGTACTTC.

The chain couples TRBV5-1 to TRBJ2-2; 10 nucleotides match TRBD2. Germline CDR1 is SGHRS and CDR2 is YFSETQ. With 2 bases clipped from V and 6 bases from J, the junction kept 4 bases outside the gene matches. CDR3 length: 15 residues. CDR3 DNA: TGCGCCAGCAGCTTCCTAGCGGGAGAGGCCGGGGAGCTGTTTTTT. Protein: CASSFLAGEAGELFF.

This clone was observed a single time. V is TRBV7-9 and J is TRBJ1-1; 7 bases match TRBD1. With 4 bases clipped from V and 0 bases from J, the junction kept 5 bases outside the gene matches. This CDR3 contains 15 residues. Looked up from germline, CDR1 is SEHNR and CDR2 is FQNEAQ (reference sequence). CDR3 sequence (DNA): TGTGCCAGCAGCTACCCCGGGACAGTGAACACTGAAGCTTTCTTT. Translation: CASSYPGTVNTEAFF.